This is a list of T cell receptor beta chains from one sample in a study of blood T cells in healthy people across ages. TCRdb independently ran MiXCR on the 5' RACE reads; one entry per CDR3 protein. Of fewer than 750,000 distinct CDR3 sequences listed, more than 45% were seen once; the top ten hold approximately 25%. Sequencing used blood. Every receptor here comes from a man older than 75 in good health. Both conserved end residues are part of each CDR3. A D gene is named only where the DNA matches it firmly. Only part of the rows carry a size: once, few, many, or a class if the clone is expanded.

cdr3_nt cdr3_aa j_call d_call v_call clone_size
TGTGCCATCAGTGAGTCTGTGACAAATTACGAGCAGTACTTC CAISESVTNYEQYF TRBJ2-7 NA TRBV10-3 NA
TGTGCCATCAGTCAGATCAACAGGGCCCCCACAGATACGCAGTATTTT CAISQINRAPTDTQYF TRBJ2-3 NA TRBV10-3 NA
TGCAGTGCTAGACCCCCGGGACGGAACTATGGCTACACCTTC CSARPPGRNYGYTF TRBJ1-2 NA TRBV20-1 NA
TGCGCCAGCAGCCAAGGCGGACAGGCCTACACTGAAGCTTTCTTT CASSQGGQAYTEAFF TRBJ1-1 TRBD1 TRBV4-3 NA
TGTGCCAGCAGTTACTCGAACCCGGGGCAGGGCCTGACCCAGTACTTC CASSYSNPGQGLTQYF TRBJ2-5 NA TRBV6-6 NA
TGTGCCAGCAGCCCACAGCGGGGGGCAACCTACGAGCAGTACTTC CASSPQRGATYEQYF TRBJ2-7 TRBD2 TRBV7-3 few
TGCGCCAGCAGCCAATCAGGACAGGGGGAACAGCCCCAGCATTTT CASSQSGQGEQPQHF TRBJ1-5 TRBD1 TRBV4-3 NA
TGTGCCAGCAGCGTAGGCTCGCGTACACCATTCACAGATGCGCAGTATTTT CASSVGSRTPFTDAQYF TRBJ2-3 NA TRBV9 NA
TGTGCCAGCAGTCCCCCGGGACGGATTAGGGAGGAGTACTTC CASSPPGRIREEYF TRBJ2-5 NA TRBV28 NA
TGTGCCAGCAGTTTCCGATCCGGGACTAGCTACGAGCAGTACTTC CASSFRSGTSYEQYF TRBJ2-7 TRBD2 TRBV6-5 many
TGTGTCAGCAGCCGGGACAGATACTATGGCTACACCTTC CVSSRDRYYGYTF TRBJ1-2 TRBD1 TRBV7-2 few
TGTGCCAGCAGTTTATGGGGGACAGGCACTCGCACAGATACGCAGTATTTT CASSLWGTGTRTDTQYF TRBJ2-3 TRBD1 TRBV28 few
TGCGCCAGCAGCCAACTACTTAAAGAGACCCAGTACTTC CASSQLLKETQYF TRBJ2-5 NA TRBV4-1 NA
TGTGCCAGCAGTTACTCCCCTCTAGCGGGGCGCTACGAGCAGTACTTC CASSYSPLAGRYEQYF TRBJ2-7 TRBD2 TRBV6-2/TRBV6-3 NA
TGTGCCAGCAGTCAAATAGGGGGGGGGTTGGTCGGCACTGAAGCTTTCTTT CASSQIGGGLVGTEAFF TRBJ1-1 NA TRBV5-4 once
TGTGCCAGCAGCCTCCTGGGGACTGTGGGAAATGAGCAGTTCTTC CASSLLGTVGNEQFF TRBJ2-1 NA TRBV14 NA
TGTGCCAGCAGCTTAGCCGGATCAGGGAGGGGCTACACCTTC CASSLAGSGRGYTF TRBJ1-2 NA TRBV7-9 NA
TGTGCCAGCAGCCCCTCGGCAGGCCTGGGGTTGGATACGCAGTATTTT CASSPSAGLGLDTQYF TRBJ2-3 NA TRBV3-1 NA
TGCAGTGCTCCGGGACGGGGCAACTTTAATGAGCAGTTCTTC CSAPGRGNFNEQFF TRBJ2-1 NA TRBV20-1 few
TGCAGTGCTAAGGGACAGGGGCTCGAGCAGTACTTC CSAKGQGLEQYF TRBJ2-7 TRBD1 TRBV20-1 few
TGCAGTACTGTTTGGGGGGAGACCCAGTACTTC CSTVWGETQYF TRBJ2-5 NA TRBV20-1 NA
TGCAGCGTTGCCCGGGGGACTGAAGCTTTCTTT CSVARGTEAFF TRBJ1-1 NA TRBV29-1 NA
TGTGCCAGCAGTTACTCAGGGCACTCCTACGAGCAGTACTTC CASSYSGHSYEQYF TRBJ2-7 NA TRBV6-2/TRBV6-3 NA
TGCAGCCACCGGACTAGCGTGGGTGAAGAGCAGTACTTC CSHRTSVGEEQYF TRBJ2-5 TRBD2 TRBV20-1 few
TGCAGTGCTAGAGATCAGCCCAGGGGTAATTCACCCCTCCACTTT CSARDQPRGNSPLHF TRBJ1-6 NA TRBV20-1 NA
TGTGCCAGCAGCTCCCTTGGACTGGCGGGAGTGGGGGAGCAGTTCTTC CASSSLGLAGVGEQFF TRBJ2-1 TRBD2 TRBV7-3 NA